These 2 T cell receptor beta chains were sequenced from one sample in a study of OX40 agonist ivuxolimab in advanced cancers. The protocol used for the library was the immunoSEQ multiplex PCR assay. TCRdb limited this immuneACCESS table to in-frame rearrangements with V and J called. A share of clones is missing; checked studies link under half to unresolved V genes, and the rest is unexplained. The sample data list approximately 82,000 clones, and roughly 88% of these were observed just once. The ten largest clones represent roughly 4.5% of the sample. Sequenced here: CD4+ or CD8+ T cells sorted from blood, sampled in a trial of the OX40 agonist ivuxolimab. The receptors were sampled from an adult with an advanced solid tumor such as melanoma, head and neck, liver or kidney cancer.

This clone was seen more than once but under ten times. DNA of the CDR3: TGTGCCAGCAGTTTGGGGTCCGTGAACACTGAAGCTTTCTTT. Amino acid sequence: CASSLGSVNTEAFF. The chain carries TRBV28 and TRBJ1-1, with D unclear. V was cut by 3 bases and J by 0 bases, with 8 bases left in between. Germline assignment: CDR1 MDHEN and CDR2 SYDVKM. This CDR3 is 14 amino acids long.

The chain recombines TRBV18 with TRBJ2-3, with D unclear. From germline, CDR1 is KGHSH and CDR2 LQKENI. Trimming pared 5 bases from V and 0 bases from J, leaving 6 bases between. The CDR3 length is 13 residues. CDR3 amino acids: CASSSHSTDTQYF. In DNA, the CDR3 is TGTGCCAGCTCATCGCATAGCACAGATACGCAGTATTTT.